This note documents a single T cell receptor beta chain sequence. Seattle enrolled patients during active infection and tracked them longitudinally. Profiling relied on immunoSEQ multiplex PCR, and the TCRdb table lists in-frame clones only, not all of them. Here the sample spans about 360,000 clones, approximately 86% being singletons. The data stem from a study of blood T cell repertoires in COVID-19. Turning to the study itself: Acute-phase and convalescent COVID-19 samples originated in the United States, Italy and Spain. Nucleic acid was either cDNA or gDNA, and it came from T cells, B-cell-depleted T cells, or PBMCs.

The CDR3 sequence is 16 residues long. The V gene lost 0 bases and the J gene lost 2 bases, with 13 bases spanning the gap. Germline V gene data show CDR1 as WNHNN and CDR2 as SYGVQD (reference sequence). The sample consisted of peripheral blood. This TCR was sampled from a woman in her sixties or seventies with COVID-19, enrolled during active disease. The chain is built from TRBV10-1 and TRBJ1-1; tentatively, D is TRBD1 (5 bases). CDR3 nucleotides: TGCGCCAGCAGTGAGTCGATCAGCAGGGTTAACACTGAAGCTTTCTTT. Protein product: CASSESISRVNTEAFF.